A single sample is the source of the 30 T cell receptor beta chains below, sequenced in a study of blood T cell repertoires in COVID-19. Assay used: immunoSEQ multiplex PCR; TCRdb lists only in-frame clones, some missing. The sample lists some 200,000 clones, more than 80% occurring once. The sample taken for sequencing was peripheral blood. The receptors derive from a woman under 40 with COVID-19, enrolled during active disease.

V usage is TRBV11-2 and J usage is TRBJ1-1, with D tentatively TRBD1 (6 bases). V lost 4 bases and J lost 4, with 25 bases in between. This CDR3 has 18 residues. Looked up from germline, CDR1 is SGHAT and CDR2 is FQNNGV. CDR3 sequence: CASSSTRGGTPWSTEAFF. Here the CDR3 DNA reads TGTGCCAGCAGCTCCACGAGGGGGGGTACTCCTTGGTCCACTGAAGCTTTCTTT.

The chain employs TRBV19 and TRBJ1-2, with 8 bases lining up with TRBD1. CDR1 and CDR2 from the germline V gene are LNHDA and SQIVND (reference sequence). The CDR3 extends over 14 amino acids. Germline trimming cut 4 bases from V and 5 bases from J; bases unmatched to any gene: 6. The CDR3 sequence: CASSSGQGLYGYTF. CDR3 bases: TGTGCCAGTAGTAGTGGACAGGGACTATATGGCTACACCTTC.

This sequence joins TRBV5-6 and TRBJ2-2, with TRBD2 identical over 15 bases. CDR3 length equals 19 residues. The junction had 7 bases not matched to a gene; V was cut back by 0 bases and J by 4 bases. CDR1 SGHDT and CDR2 YYEEEE come from the germline V gene. CDR3 region: CASSLGLWGLAGGTGELFF. CDR3 DNA sequence: TGTGCCAGCAGCTTGGGCTTGTGGGGACTAGCGGGGGGCACCGGGGAGCTGTTTTTT.

CDR3 sequence (DNA): TGTGCCAGTAGTCCAGGGGCGAGGGAGCAGTTCTTC. This gives the protein CASSPGAREQFF. The chain uses TRBV19 and TRBJ2-1; D is perhaps TRBD1 (6 bases). V lost 5 bases, J lost 10 bases, and 12 bases lay in between. The CDR3 runs to 12 residues. CDR1 and CDR2 (germline): LNHDA, SQIVND (reference sequence).

The chain employs TRBV6-2 or TRBV6-3 and TRBJ1-2; D is uncertain. The CDR3 has 12 residues. Trimming took off 6 bases at V and 7 bases at J, with 12 bases between the two ends. CDR1 is MNHEY, CDR2 SVGEGT, per germline. CDR3 bases: TGTGCCAGCAGCGCAGAATCTCTTGGCTACACCTTC. It codes for CASSAESLGYTF.

This clone was observed a handful of times. For the CDR3, the DNA is TGTGCCAGCAGCTTGCTGGGGGCTCTCTCCTACGAGCAGTACTTC. As protein: CASSLLGALSYEQYF. The rearrangement links TRBV5-4 to TRBJ2-7; a possible D gene is TRBD1 (6 bases). In germline, CDR1 is SGHNT, CDR2 YYREEE (reference sequence). Trimming shortened V by 1 base and J by 0 bases, and 11 bases separated the two germline ends. The CDR3 is 15 amino acids.

This rearrangement joins TRBV19 to TRBJ1-5; no clear D gene. The germline V gene has CDR1 LNHDA and CDR2 SQIVND (reference sequence). CDR3 length equals 14 residues. Trimming took off 8 bases at V and 5 bases at J, with 16 bases between the two ends. CDR3 nucleotides: TGTGCCAGTCGTGGCCGCGAGGCTTATCAGCCCCAGCATTTT. Amino acid sequence: CASRGREAYQPQHF.

The chain combines TRBV3-1 (or the pseudogene TRBV3-2) with TRBJ2-2; D perhaps matches TRBD1 (6 bases). The CDR3 has 16 residues. The germline V and J ends were trimmed by 2 bases and 5 bases, with 15 bases remaining between them. In germline, CDR1 is LGHDT, CDR2 YNNKEL (reference sequence). DNA for the CDR3: TGTGCCAGCAGCCAACTAAAGGGAACAGGGACCGGGGAGCTGTTTTTT. This gives the protein CASSQLKGTGTGELFF.

The CDR3 DNA reads TGTGCCAGCTCTCCTCTAGCGGGGGCGAACACCGGGGAGCTGTTTTTT. The encoded protein is CASSPLAGANTGELFF. The rearrangement joins TRBV18 to TRBJ2-2, with TRBD2 matching over 10 bases. The CDR3 is 16 residues long. Unmatched junction bases numbered 4, after V lost 6 bases and J lost 0 bases. CDR1 is KGHSH, CDR2 LQKENI, per germline.

The chain is built from TRBV9 and TRBJ2-1, with TRBD2 matching 7 bases. Germline lookup yields CDR1 SGDLS and CDR2 YYNGEE. V shed 3 bases and J 7 bases; nucleotides not matched to a gene: 7. This CDR3 is built from 14 residues. CDR3 in amino acids: CASSGTPGGNEQFF. CDR3 DNA sequence: TGTGCCAGCAGCGGGACCCCCGGGGGGAATGAGCAGTTCTTC.

The rearrangement uses TRBV19 and TRBJ2-2; D ambiguous. CDR3 length equals 17 residues. CDR1 is LNHDA and CDR2 is SQIVND in the germline V gene (reference sequence). Trimming stripped 2 bases from V and 1 base from J, with 14 bases between. The CDR3 DNA reads as TGTGCCAGTAGTATACGTACGGGTCAGCGGAACACCGGGGAGCTGTTTTTT. As protein: CASSIRTGQRNTGELFF.

This clone was counted once. The CDR3: CAISERGQGGDYEQYF. The CDR3 DNA reads as TGTGCCATCAGTGAGAGGGGACAGGGTGGTGACTACGAGCAGTACTTC. The gene calls are TRBV10-3 and TRBJ2-7, with 9 bases identical to TRBD1. Trimming at V came to 2 bases and at J to 3 bases, leaving 8 bases not matched to a gene. CDR3 length equals 16 residues. The germline CDR1 and CDR2 sequences are ENHRY and SYGVKD.

Regarding this clone: Other DNA sequences in this sample translate to the same CDR3. The chain employs TRBV19 and TRBJ2-7; D might be TRBD1 (5 bases). This CDR3 spans 15 amino acids. Germline V gives CDR1 LNHDA, CDR2 SQIVND (reference sequence). Trimming cost V 1 base and J 2 bases, with 12 bases left between them. CDR3 in amino acids: CASSIATGPPYEQYF. CDR3 bases: TGTGCCAGTAGTATAGCCACAGGACCCCCCTACGAGCAGTACTTC.

This clone was found once. The J gene is TRBJ1-1, the V gene TRBV27; 7 positions match TRBD1. CDR1 and CDR2 (germline): MNHEY, SMNVEV (reference sequence). V was clipped by 3 bases and J by 0 bases; unmatched bases: 4. This CDR3 spans 15 amino acids. This CDR3 reads CASSLRGQMNTEAFF. CDR3 in DNA: TGTGCCAGCAGTTTGAGGGGACAGATGAACACTGAAGCTTTCTTT.

This clone was observed a single time. This chain joins TRBV7-3 and TRBJ2-7, with 7 positions matching TRBD1. The CDR3 has 13 amino acids. CDR1 and CDR2 from the germline V gene are SGHTA and FQGTGA. J gave up 6 bases and V 1 base, and 3 bases lay outside the gene matches. As DNA, the CDR3 is TGTGCCAGCAGCTTAAGACAGGGCGGCGAGCAGTACTTC. Translation: CASSLRQGGEQYF.

This clone was seen more than once but under ten times. The chain is built from TRBV5-4 and TRBJ2-1, with 8 bases aligning to TRBD1. The CDR3 extends over 15 amino acids. The germline V gene has CDR1 SGHNT and CDR2 YYREEE (reference sequence). After removal of 1 base from V and 5 bases from J, the junction contained 5 bases not matched to a gene. CDR3 in DNA: TGTGCCAGCAGCTTGAGTGGGACAGGTCACAATGAGCAGTTCTTC. Translated: CASSLSGTGHNEQFF.

The CDR3 here is CASSYVGTGYGYTF. The CDR3 DNA reads as TGTGCCAGCAGTTACGTCGGGACAGGGTATGGCTACACCTTC. The V call is TRBV6-2 or TRBV6-3, the J call TRBJ1-2, with TRBD1 identical over 9 bases. This CDR3 is 14 amino acids long. V was clipped by 2 bases and J by 5 bases; unmatched bases: 3. Germline CDR1 is MNHEY and CDR2 is SVGEGT.

The genes are TRBV28 and TRBJ1-2; D gene ambiguous. Trimming stripped 2 bases from V and 0 bases from J, with 16 bases between. This CDR3 region has 17 residues. Germline V gene lookup returns CDR1 MDHEN and CDR2 SYDVKM. This CDR3 is CASSLNPRMGPNYGYTF. The CDR3 DNA reads as TGTGCCAGCAGTTTAAATCCGAGGATGGGTCCTAACTATGGCTACACCTTC.

This clone was found once. V gene TRBV19 combines with J gene TRBJ2-3; the D gene is possibly TRBD2 (6 bases). Germline CDR1 is LNHDA and CDR2 is SQIVND (reference sequence). V was pared by 3 bases and J by 1 base, with 11 bases between. The CDR3 sequence is 15 residues long. CDR3 region: CASSIGGLGTDTQYF. CDR3 coding DNA: TGTGCCAGTAGTATCGGGGGATTGGGCACAGATACGCAGTATTTT.

The rearrangement links TRBV15 to TRBJ2-2; unclear D gene. Looked up from germline, CDR1 is LNHNV and CDR2 is YYDKDF (reference sequence). Trimming removed 3 bases at V and 3 bases at J, with 14 bases between. The CDR3 has 16 amino acids. The CDR3 DNA follows: TGTGCCACCAGCAGTAGTATTGTCCTAGACACCGGGGAGCTGTTTTTT. It specifies CATSSSIVLDTGELFF.

This clone was counted once. The rearrangement links TRBV30 to TRBJ1-1; tentatively, D is TRBD1 (5 bases). Trimming stripped 5 bases from V and 4 bases from J, with 17 bases between. This CDR3 contains 14 residues. Germline V CDR1 and CDR2: GTSNPN, SVGIG (reference sequence). CDR3 sequence: CAWGHAGRGTEAFF. Here the CDR3 DNA reads TGTGCCTGGGGTCATGCTGGGAGGGGCACTGAAGCTTTCTTT.

The J gene is TRBJ1-4, the V gene TRBV28; D gene unclear. CDR3 length: 15 amino acids. CDR1 is MDHEN and CDR2 is SYDVKM in the germline V gene. The V end was cut by 5 bases, the J end by 6 bases, with 16 bases between. The CDR3 coding sequence is TGTGCCAGCAGTAATACAGCCAACTGGGATGAAAAACTGTTTTTT. This gives the protein CASSNTANWDEKLFF.

DNA for the CDR3: TGTGCCAGCAGCTTTTATAGCGGGACAACTCAAGAGACCCAGTACTTC. It specifies CASSFYSGTTQETQYF. The J gene is TRBJ2-5, the V gene TRBV5-4; 8 nucleotides align to TRBD2. This CDR3 spans 16 amino acids. The ends lost 2 bases at V and 2 bases at J; junction bases unmatched: 8. Germline CDR1 SGHNT, CDR2 YYREEE (reference sequence).

The table lists this clone with a count of one. CDR3 sequence (DNA): TGTGCCAGCAGTAACAGGGGAGAGACCCAGTACTTC. This gives the protein CASSNRGETQYF. V is TRBV2 and J is TRBJ2-5; 7 bases are a match to TRBD1. The CDR3 sequence is 12 residues long. V lost 5 bases and J lost 4; bases outside the gene matches: 1. Germline CDR1 and CDR2: SNHLY and FYNNEI.

This clone was picked up one time. The chain uses TRBV6-6 and TRBJ1-2, with D possibly matching TRBD1 (5 bases). V was shortened by 11 bases and J by 7 bases, with 8 bases between the two germline ends. Germline lookup yields CDR1 MNHNY and CDR2 SVGAGI (reference sequence). CDR3 length equals 9 residues. Here the CDR3 reads CAVGGGYTF. In DNA, the CDR3 is TGTGCCGTCGGGGGTGGCTACACCTTC.

In this sample, this clone turned up a few times. The J gene is TRBJ1-1, the V gene TRBV6-6; D possibly corresponds to TRBD1 (6 bases). CDR3 length: 15 residues. Trimming stripped 0 bases from V and 8 bases from J, with 16 bases between. Germline loops: CDR1 MNHNY, CDR2 SVGAGI (reference sequence). The chain's CDR3 is CASSYSRAGGAEAFF. The CDR3 DNA is TGTGCCAGCAGTTACTCGAGGGCGGGGGGCGCGGAAGCTTTCTTT.

The rearrangement links TRBV7-2 to TRBJ2-7; 9 bases are shared with TRBD2. J was trimmed by 3 bases and V by 1 base; bases with no gene match: 7. The length of the CDR3 is 16 residues. Germline V gene sequence: CDR1 SGHTA, CDR2 FQGNSA. CDR3 sequence: CASSLVSASGIYEQYF. CDR3 in DNA: TGTGCCAGCAGCTTAGTCTCGGCTAGCGGGATCTACGAGCAGTACTTC.

Regarding this clone: A clone one base away is much larger, so this may be a read error. The chain couples TRBV7-3 to TRBJ2-7, with D possibly being TRBD2 (7 bases). The ends were cut back, 2 bases at V and 3 bases at J, with 14 bases in the middle. The CDR3 is made up of 15 amino acids. The germline CDR1 and CDR2 sequences are SGHTA and FQGTGA. The CDR3 spells CASSLGGGEGYEQYF. In DNA, the CDR3 is TGTGCCAGCAGCTTAGGGGGCGGGGAGGGCTACGAGCAGTACTTC.

In its sample, this clone was seen a few times. This chain links TRBV10-3 with TRBJ1-2; D might be TRBD1 (6 bases). The V gene lost 1 base and the J gene lost 8 bases, with 11 bases spanning the gap. CDR1 is ENHRY and CDR2 is SYGVKD in the germline V gene. CDR3 length: 13 residues. The CDR3 bases are TGTGCCATCAGTGAGTTGGGGACACGGGGCTACACCTTC. It encodes CAISELGTRGYTF.

The chain is built from TRBV4-1 and TRBJ1-5, with D maybe TRBD1 (6 bases). Between the trimmed V and J ends, which lost 0 bases and 2 bases, there was a span of 11 bases. The CDR3 loop spans 16 amino acids. Germline V gene data show CDR1 as MGHRA and CDR2 as YSYEKL. CDR3 in DNA: TGCGCCAGCAGCCAAGACCTCACAGGGCGCAATCAGCCCCAGCATTTT. As protein: CASSQDLTGRNQPQHF.